The clone carrying this TCR beta chain was recorded a few times. Its cognate antigen is unknown. This sample was included in a study of T cell repertoires in cytomegalovirus infection. Study information: The public TCR beta signatures pointed to both CMV infection and matching HLA type. Study-wide results and limits: Predominance within the ex vivo response was attributable to HLA-C-restricted CMV-specific TCR beta clonotypes.

Each CDR3 protein is one row after TCRdb ran MiXCR on the reads. Of about 740,000 distinct CDR3 sequences listed, 30% to 35% were seen once; the top ten hold over 15%. J was trimmed by 7 bases and V by 6 bases; bases with no gene match: 8. The CDR3 is made up of 13 amino acids. The clonotype comes from a human donor in good health (CMV status not recorded). Some clones in this sample may be carry-over from other donors' samples. This sequence joins TRBV12-3 or TRBV12-4 and TRBJ2-5, with 7 bases aligning to TRBD2. Sequenced here: cultured PBMCs, sampled from culture after CMV antigen stimulation. CDR3 DNA sequence: TGTGCCAGCAGCTTGACTAGCTCCGGGACCCAGTACTTC. Protein sequence: CASSLTSSGTQYF.